This T cell receptor beta chain was sequenced for a study of post-analysis software for immune sequencing data. Study-wide results and limits: Elevated frequency relative to controls characterized 4 or 5 TRBV segments in patients, TRBV5-6, TRBV5-1 and TRBV20-1 among them.

V trimming: 4 bases; J trimming: 0 bases; junction bases outside the gene matches: 10. This CDR3 is 17 amino acids long. The germline V gene has CDR1 LGHDT and CDR2 YNNKEL (reference sequence). Sequencing libraries made from TCR beta cDNA carried unique molecular identifiers. TCRdb recomputed calls from the PCR reads with MiXCR, one row per CDR3 protein. Of roughly 620,000 distinct CDR3 sequences listed, 40% to 50% are singletons. This clonotype was counted once. Antigen unknown. The receptor comes from a girl aged 10 to 17 with multiple sclerosis. V and J are TRBV3-1 and TRBJ1-1; TRBD1 agrees at 8 bases. Material for sequencing was blood. CDR3 residues: CASSPAQGAELNTEAFF. The DNA of the CDR3 is TGTGCCAGCAGCCCAGCGCAGGGGGCGGAATTGAACACTGAAGCTTTCTTT.